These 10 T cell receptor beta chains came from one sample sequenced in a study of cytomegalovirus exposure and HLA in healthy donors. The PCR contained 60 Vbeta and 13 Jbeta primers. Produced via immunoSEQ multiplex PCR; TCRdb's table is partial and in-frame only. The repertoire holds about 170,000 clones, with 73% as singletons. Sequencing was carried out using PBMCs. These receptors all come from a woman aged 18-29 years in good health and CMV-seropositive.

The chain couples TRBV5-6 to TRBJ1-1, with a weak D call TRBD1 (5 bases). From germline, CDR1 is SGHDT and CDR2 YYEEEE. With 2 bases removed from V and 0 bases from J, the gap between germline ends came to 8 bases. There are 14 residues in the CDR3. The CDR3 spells CASSFPGMNTEAFF. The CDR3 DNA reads TGTGCCAGCAGCTTCCCAGGGATGAACACTGAAGCTTTCTTT.

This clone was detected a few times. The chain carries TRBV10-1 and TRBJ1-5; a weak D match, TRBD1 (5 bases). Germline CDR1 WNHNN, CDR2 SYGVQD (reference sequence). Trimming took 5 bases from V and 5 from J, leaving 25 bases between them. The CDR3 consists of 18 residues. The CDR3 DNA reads TGCGCCAGCAGTTCGAATGACAAGGGCAGGGTCGAGGATCAGCCCCAGCATTTT. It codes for CASSSNDKGRVEDQPQHF.

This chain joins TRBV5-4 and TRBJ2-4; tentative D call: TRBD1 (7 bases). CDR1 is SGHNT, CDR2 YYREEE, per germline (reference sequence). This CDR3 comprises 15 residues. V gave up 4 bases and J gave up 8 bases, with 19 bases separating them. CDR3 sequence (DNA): TGTGCCAGCAGCCAGGGGACAGTGAGGGAGGACATTCAGTACTTC. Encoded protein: CASSQGTVREDIQYF. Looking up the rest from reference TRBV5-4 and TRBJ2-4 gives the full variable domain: ETGVTQSPTHLIKTRGQQVTLRCSSQSGHNTVSWYQQALGQGPQFIFQYYREEENGRGNFPPRFSGLQFPNYSSELNVNALELDDSALYLCASSQGTVREDIQYFGAGTRLSVL.

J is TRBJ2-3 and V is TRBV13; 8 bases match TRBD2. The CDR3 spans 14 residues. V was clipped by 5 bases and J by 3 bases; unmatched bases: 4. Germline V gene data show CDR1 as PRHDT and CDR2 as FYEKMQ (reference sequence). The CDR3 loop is CASSPGLATDTQYF. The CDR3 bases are TGTGCCAGCAGCCCCGGACTAGCTACAGATACGCAGTATTTT.

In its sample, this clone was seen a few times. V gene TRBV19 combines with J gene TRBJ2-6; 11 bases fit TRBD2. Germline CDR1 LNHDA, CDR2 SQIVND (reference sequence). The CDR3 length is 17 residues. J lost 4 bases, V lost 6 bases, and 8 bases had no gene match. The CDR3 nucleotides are TGTGCCAGTAGACTAGCGGGGGTCACACGCGGGGCCAACGTCCTGACTTTC. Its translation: CASRLAGVTRGANVLTF.

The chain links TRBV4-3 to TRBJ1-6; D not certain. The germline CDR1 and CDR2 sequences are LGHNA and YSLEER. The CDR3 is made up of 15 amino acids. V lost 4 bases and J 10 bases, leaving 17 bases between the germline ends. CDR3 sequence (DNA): TGCGCCAGCAGCCCAGAAAGAGGAGGGTCCTCACCCCTCCACTTT. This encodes CASSPERGGSSPLHF.

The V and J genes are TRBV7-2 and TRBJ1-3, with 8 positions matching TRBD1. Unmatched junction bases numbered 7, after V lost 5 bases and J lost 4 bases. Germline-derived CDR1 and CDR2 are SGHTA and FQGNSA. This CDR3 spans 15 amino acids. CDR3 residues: CASSEATGAGNTIYF. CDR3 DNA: TGTGCCAGCAGCGAAGCGACAGGGGCGGGAAACACCATATATTTT.

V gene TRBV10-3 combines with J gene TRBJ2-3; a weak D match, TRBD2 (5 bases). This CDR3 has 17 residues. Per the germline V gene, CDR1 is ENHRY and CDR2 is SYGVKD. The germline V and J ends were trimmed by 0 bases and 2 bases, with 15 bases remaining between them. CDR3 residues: CAISESGPGMNTDTQYF. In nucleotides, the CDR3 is TGTGCCATCAGTGAGTCCGGCCCCGGGATGAACACAGATACGCAGTATTTT.

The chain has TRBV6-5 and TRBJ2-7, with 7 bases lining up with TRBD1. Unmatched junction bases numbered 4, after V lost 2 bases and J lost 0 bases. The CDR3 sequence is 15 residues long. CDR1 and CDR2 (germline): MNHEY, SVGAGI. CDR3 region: CASSYRDSPSYEQYF. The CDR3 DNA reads TGTGCCAGCAGTTACCGGGACAGTCCCTCCTACGAGCAGTACTTC.

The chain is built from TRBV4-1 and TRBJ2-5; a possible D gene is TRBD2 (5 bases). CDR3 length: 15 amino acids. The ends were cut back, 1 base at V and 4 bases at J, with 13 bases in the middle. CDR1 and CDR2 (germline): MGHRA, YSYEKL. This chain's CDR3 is CASSQVSGSPETQYF. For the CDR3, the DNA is TGCGCCAGCAGCCAAGTTTCGGGGTCGCCAGAGACCCAGTACTTC.